One and the same sample provided the 8 T cell receptor beta chains below, sequenced in a study of graft-versus-host responses after intestinal transplantation. These receptors are not linked to any known antigen. Clones were sequenced by immunoSEQ multiplex PCR, and TCRdb holds only the in-frame ones, with some missing. Of about 85,000 clones listed, around 93% are singletons. The sequencing used unstimulated CD8+ T cells sorted from spleen or lymph node cells, collected before transplant. These receptors all stem from a human donor who was the organ donor for an intestinal transplant.

In its sample, this clone was seen once. The V and J genes are TRBV10-3 and TRBJ2-1, with 8 bases fitting TRBD2. J gave up 1 base and V 3 bases, and 8 bases lay outside the gene matches. CDR1 ENHRY and CDR2 SYGVKD come from the germline V gene. The CDR3 spans 17 residues. The CDR3 spells CAISETYSGVSYNEQFF. CDR3 in DNA: TGTGCCATCAGTGAAACTTATAGCGGGGTATCCTACAATGAGCAGTTCTTC.

This chain links TRBV27 with TRBJ2-2; 9 bases agree with TRBD1. Trimming took 4 bases from V and 3 from J; bases not matched to a gene: 18. Per the germline V gene, CDR1 is MNHEY and CDR2 is SMNVEV (reference sequence). The CDR3 is 20 amino acids. The CDR3 DNA follows: TGTGCCAGCAGTTCTGAACCGGGACAGGGCGCATCGCCCTACACCGGGGAGCTGTTTTTT. Protein sequence: CASSSEPGQGASPYTGELFF.

CDR3 in amino acids: CASSEWLAGGPSTDTQYF. CDR3 nucleotides: TGTGCCAGCAGTGAATGGCTAGCGGGGGGCCCTAGCACAGATACGCAGTATTTT. This chain uses TRBV6-1 with TRBJ2-3; 11 bases are a match to TRBD2. The germline CDR1 and CDR2 sequences are MNHNS and SASEGT. V dropped 2 bases and J dropped 0; count of bases not matched to a gene: 7. The CDR3 is 18 amino acids.

The rearrangement links TRBV12-5 to TRBJ1-1, with 9 bases that match TRBD1. After removal of 7 bases from V and 6 bases from J, the junction contained 9 bases not matched to a gene. Germline V gives CDR1 LGHNT, CDR2 FRNRAP. This CDR3 spans 14 amino acids. CDR3 in amino acids: CASAKEQGAPEAFF. The CDR3 nucleotides are TGTGCTAGTGCCAAAGAACAGGGGGCCCCTGAAGCTTTCTTT.

The gene calls are TRBV6-5 and TRBJ2-7; tentative D call: TRBD1 (5 bases). Germline loops: CDR1 MNHEY, CDR2 SVGAGI. The V end lost 6 bases, the J end lost 2 bases, and 11 bases lay between the germline ends. This CDR3 is 13 amino acids long. CDR3 coding DNA: TGTGCCAGCAGAAAGACAGTTCCCTACGAGCAGTACTTC. It translates to CASRKTVPYEQYF.

The chain carries TRBV25-1 and TRBJ1-1; D uncertain. The CDR3 runs 12 residues. V gave up 4 bases and J gave up 10 bases, with 13 bases separating them. Germline values: CDR1 MGHDK, CDR2 SYGVNS. CDR3 region: CASSVSGYLAFF. CDR3 DNA: TGTGCCAGCAGTGTTTCAGGTTATCTAGCTTTCTTT. The variable domain in full, with the rest retrieved from reference TRBV25-1 and TRBJ1-1, is EADIYQTPRYLVIGTGKKITLECSQTMGHDKMYWYQQDPGMELHLIHYSYGVNSTEKGDLSSESTVSRIRTEHFPLTLESARPSHTSQYLCASSVSGYLAFFGQGTRLTVV.

CDR3: CASSDHQGQGPYEQYF. The CDR3 bases are TGTGCCAGCAGTGACCACCAGGGACAGGGCCCCTACGAGCAGTACTTC. The chain couples TRBV27 to TRBJ2-7, with 9 bases fitting TRBD1. The CDR3 loop spans 16 amino acids. V shed 5 bases, J shed 2 bases, and the junction held 10 bases outside the gene matches. Germline V CDR1 and CDR2: MNHEY, SMNVEV (reference sequence).

The chain joins TRBV29-1 to TRBJ2-1, with a weak D call TRBD1 (6 bases). The CDR3 totals 16 residues. Trimming stripped 0 bases from V and 0 bases from J, with 12 bases between. The germline CDR1 and CDR2 sequences are SQVTM and ANQGSEA. CDR3 bases: TGCAGCGTTGAAGAATCGGCGACAGGCTCCTACAATGAGCAGTTCTTC. Translation: CSVEESATGSYNEQFF.